The source of this T cell receptor beta chain is a study of blood T cell repertoires in COVID-19. Assay: immunoSEQ multiplex PCR; the TCRdb copy retains only in-frame clones and omits some. Among 100,000 to 150,000 clones listed, around 83% were seen once. This CDR3 is built from 14 residues. Germline lookup yields CDR1 SGHRS and CDR2 YFSETQ. Trimming pared 1 base from V and 0 bases from J, leaving 7 bases between. The source material was peripheral blood. The source is a man aged 55 to 70 with acute or convalescent COVID-19. This chain connects TRBV5-1 to TRBJ1-1; D call uncertain. In DNA form, the CDR3 reads TGCGCCAGCAGCTTGCACAATATGAACACTGAAGCTTTCTTT. This gives the protein CASSLHNMNTEAFF. The whole variable domain, filled in from reference TRBV5-1 and TRBJ1-1, reads KAGVTQTPRYLIKTRGQQVTLSCSPISGHRSVSWYQQTPGQGLQFLFEYFSETQRNKGNFPGRFSGRQFSNSRSEMNVSTLELGDSALYLCASSLHNMNTEAFFGQGTRLTVV.